The subject of this entry is one T cell receptor (beta chain). The sample originates from a study of control samples from healthy donors and cancer patients. The V end was cut by 7 bases, the J end by 3 bases, with 11 bases between. The germline gives CDR1 LNHDA, CDR2 SQIVND (reference sequence). This CDR3 region has 13 residues. TCRdb keeps only in-frame clones here, not all; method: immunoSEQ multiplex PCR. The data show about 170,000 clones, 80% to 90% seen once. Input material: blood. The rearrangement joins TRBV19 to TRBJ2-3; no reliable D call. The clonotype originates from a man aged 30 to 39 in good health. In DNA, the CDR3 is TGTGCCAGTAAGGAGTGGACGACAGATACGCAGTATTTT. This gives the protein CASKEWTTDTQYF.